This T cell receptor beta chain was captured by sequencing in a study of T cell changes during pregnancy in multiple sclerosis. In its sample, this clone was seen a few times. Trimming took 2 bases from V and 10 from J, leaving 11 bases between them. Germline assignment: CDR1 MNHEY and CDR2 SVGAGI. The CDR3 consists of 12 residues. TCRdb keeps only in-frame clones here, not all; method: immunoSEQ multiplex PCR. Among about 59,000 clones listed, about 93% were seen once. The chain combines TRBV6-5 with TRBJ1-1, with D possibly matching TRBD1 (5 bases). This TCR was sampled from a female donor with multiple sclerosis, enrolled in a pregnancy study. This material consisted of CD8+ T cells from peripheral blood mononuclear cells, taken in the third trimester of pregnancy. The CDR3 bases are TGTGCCAGCAGTTACGTTGGACAACGAGCTTTCTTT. Its protein is CASSYVGQRAFF.